A single sample gave rise to the 15 T cell receptor beta chains below, sequenced in a study of blood T cells in healthy people across ages. Next came a second PCR, run for 7 to 11 cycles, which used a sample-barcoded 5' primer along with a J-beta primer mix. TCRdb re-analysed the 5' RACE reads in MiXCR, keeping a single row per CDR3 protein. Among roughly 500,000 distinct CDR3 sequences listed, 27% were seen once. The sequencing input was blood. Receptors were obtained from an older woman in good health.

This clonotype was counted only a few times. The chain employs TRBV25-1 and TRBJ1-2; 9 bases align to TRBD1. The CDR3 has 16 amino acids. With V trimmed by 3 bases and J by 4 bases, 9 bases remained unmatched. Germline CDR1 is MGHDK and CDR2 is SYGVNS. The CDR3 is CASSDPRTGEIYGYTF. The CDR3 nucleotides read TGTGCCAGCAGTGACCCTCGGACAGGGGAGATCTATGGCTACACCTTC.

V usage is TRBV5-1 and J usage is TRBJ1-4, with TRBD1 matching 8 bases. The germline CDR1 and CDR2 sequences are SGHRS and YFSETQ. The CDR3 is 14 amino acids. V trimming: 7 bases; J trimming: 5 bases; junction bases outside the gene matches: 7. This CDR3 reads CASADGQGNEKLFF. CDR3 DNA sequence: TGCGCCAGCGCGGATGGACAGGGAAATGAAAAACTGTTTTTT.

This clonotype was seen many times. CDR3 in DNA: TGCGCCAGCAGCCAAGATGTTTCGCACAGCCCCTACGAGCAGTACTTC. This sequence encodes CASSQDVSHSPYEQYF. The V and J genes are TRBV4-1 and TRBJ2-7; no definite D call. With 0 bases removed from V and 2 bases from J, the gap between germline ends came to 14 bases. Germline V CDR1 and CDR2: MGHRA, YSYEKL. This CDR3 comprises 16 residues.

This clonotype is a singleton in its sample. The chain recombines TRBV20-1 with TRBJ1-5; 7 nucleotides line up with TRBD1. With V trimmed by 6 bases and J by 6 bases, 11 bases remained unmatched. CDR1 and CDR2 (germline): DFQATT, SNEGSKA (reference sequence). The CDR3 covers 14 residues. This CDR3 is CSARSTGLGQPQHF. The DNA for the CDR3 is TGCAGTGCCAGGTCGACAGGGCTAGGTCAGCCCCAGCATTTT.

As concerns this clonotype: The CDR3 ends on some other residue instead of the conserved phenylalanine or tryptophan, so this is likely a read error. CDR3 amino acids: CSATLPGGRGGRYGYTL. DNA for the CDR3: TGCAGTGCCACCCTACCTGGGGGAAGAGGAGGGCGTTACGGCTACACCCTC. This chain joins TRBV20-1 and TRBJ1-2; D may be TRBD1 (5 bases). Germline loops: CDR1 DFQATT, CDR2 SNEGSKA (reference sequence). Trimming took off 6 bases at V and 8 bases at J, with 31 bases between the two ends. CDR3 length equals 17 residues.

This clonotype was found many times. The chain links TRBV6-5 to TRBJ2-2, with D uncertain. The CDR3 runs 17 residues. The germline gives CDR1 MNHEY, CDR2 SVGAGI. Trimming stripped 2 bases from V and 4 bases from J, with 17 bases between. Here the CDR3 reads CASSYRTLTRGTGELFF. The CDR3, as DNA: TGTGCCAGCAGTTACAGAACACTGACCCGAGGCACCGGGGAGCTGTTTTTT.

This chain uses TRBV6-6 with TRBJ2-5; the D is unclear. Germline CDR1 reads MNHNY; CDR2 reads SVGAGI (reference sequence). V gave up 7 bases and J gave up 0 bases, with 12 bases separating them. This CDR3 is built from 14 residues. The CDR3 nucleotides read TGTGCCAGCACCCATCTAGGGTACCAAGAGACCCAGTACTTC. It translates to CASTHLGYQETQYF.

J is TRBJ2-7 and V is TRBV7-8, with D unresolved. The V and J ends lost 0 bases and 5 bases respectively, with 14 bases between them. The germline CDR1 and CDR2 sequences are SGHVS and FQNEAQ. The CDR3 extends over 15 amino acids. In DNA form, the CDR3 reads TGTGCCAGCAGCTTAGCTTCAAACCCCTCGAACGAGCAGTACTTC. Translating gives CASSLASNPSNEQYF.

With respect to this clonotype: At one of its ends the junction is not consistent with the germline gene, which may arise from a read error. CDR3 coding DNA: TGTGCCGGCAGCTTAACAGCGGGGGGTCGGAATGAGCAGTTCTTC. Its translation is CAGSLTAGGRNEQFF. V is TRBV7-3 and J is TRBJ2-1, with 9 bases fitting TRBD2. This CDR3 contains 15 residues. CDR1 is SGHTA, CDR2 FQGTGA, per germline.

This clonotype occurred many times. This sequence joins TRBV6-5 and TRBJ2-1; tentative D call: TRBD1 (6 bases). The V and J ends lost 2 bases and 7 bases respectively, with 12 bases between them. CDR1 is MNHEY and CDR2 is SVGAGI in the germline V gene. This CDR3 spans 14 amino acids. The CDR3 protein is CASSYMGRGNEQFF. The CDR3 DNA is TGTGCCAGCAGTTACATGGGCAGGGGTAATGAGCAGTTCTTC.

The chain carries TRBV20-1 and TRBJ2-5; the match to TRBD2 covers 13 bases. V was clipped by 1 base and J by 0 bases; unmatched bases: 11. This CDR3 has 19 residues. From germline, CDR1 is DFQATT and CDR2 SNEGSKA (reference sequence). The CDR3 is CSARVFRTSGGEYQETQYF. The CDR3 DNA follows: TGCAGTGCTAGAGTTTTCAGGACTAGCGGGGGCGAGTACCAAGAGACCCAGTACTTC.

The rearrangement joins TRBV29-1 to TRBJ1-2; D remains ambiguous. The CDR3 is 11 residues long. The germline CDR1 and CDR2 sequences are SQVTM and ANQGSEA. Trimming removed 6 bases at V and 8 bases at J, with 13 bases between. CDR3 loop: CSVGQGKGYTF. The CDR3 coding sequence is TGCAGCGTCGGCCAAGGGAAAGGCTACACCTTC.

On this clonotype: The missing conserved phenylalanine or tryptophan at the end of this CDR3 makes a read error likely. V usage is TRBV9 and J usage is TRBJ1-6, with unresolved D. The CDR3 is 18 residues long. From germline, CDR1 is SGDLS and CDR2 YYNGEE. The germline V and J ends were trimmed by 3 bases and 0 bases, with 16 bases remaining between them. The CDR3 is CASSGDQRSSSYNSPLHL. The CDR3 DNA follows: TGTGCCAGCAGCGGCGATCAAAGGTCGAGCTCCTATAATTCACCCCTCCACCTT.

V is TRBV25-1 and J is TRBJ1-1; D call uncertain. Germline assignment: CDR1 MGHDK and CDR2 SYGVNS. The CDR3 length is 15 residues. The germline V and J ends were trimmed by 4 bases and 3 bases, with 15 bases remaining between them. For the CDR3, the DNA is TGTGCCAGCAGTGGATCGGACGTCTCTGACACTGAAGCTTTCTTT. This translates into CASSGSDVSDTEAFF. Using reference TRBV25-1 and TRBJ1-1 for the parts outside the CDR3, the full variable domain is EADIYQTPRYLVIGTGKKITLECSQTMGHDKMYWYQQDPGMELHLIHYSYGVNSTEKGDLSSESTVSRIRTEHFPLTLESARPSHTSQYLCASSGSDVSDTEAFFGQGTRLTVV.

This clonotype appeared a few times. A much larger clone sits a single nucleotide away, making a read error possible. The V call is TRBV7-2, the J call TRBJ2-7; the D is unclear. V lost 7 bases, J lost 4 bases, and 8 bases lay in between. The CDR3 totals 11 residues. Germline CDR1 reads SGHTA; CDR2 reads FQGNSA. This chain's CDR3 is CASNPSYEQYF. In nucleotides, the CDR3 is TGTGCCAGCAACCCCTCTTACGAGCAGTACTTC. The variable domain in full, completed from reference TRBV7-2 and TRBJ2-7, reads GAGVSQSPSNKVTEKGKDVELRCDPISGHTALYWYRQSLGQGLEFLIYFQGNSAPDKSGLPSDRFSAERTGGSVSTLTIQRTQQEDSAVYLCASNPSYEQYFGPGTRLTVT.